The T cell receptor beta chain described here comes from a study of control samples from healthy donors and cancer patients. Data came from immunoSEQ multiplex PCR; TCRdb stores just in-frame clones and leaves some out. The sample consists of roughly 120,000 clones, approximately 90% of them appearing once. This CDR3 is 12 amino acids long. Trimming took off 2 bases at V and 3 bases at J, with 3 bases between the two ends. Germline assignment: CDR1 MNHEY and CDR2 SMNVEV (reference sequence). With respect to this clone: Other DNA sequences from this sample encode an identical CDR3 as well.

V is TRBV27 and J is TRBJ2-3; D unclear. This receptor was identified in a woman younger than 30 in good health. Sequencing input: blood. This CDR3 reads CASSLGTDTQYF. CDR3 DNA: TGTGCCAGCAGTTTAGGGACAGATACGCAGTATTTT.